These T cell receptor beta chains were read from a single sample in a study of blood T cell repertoires in COVID-19. The assay was immunoSEQ multiplex PCR, and TCRdb's table has in-frame clones only and misses some. This repertoire shows about 240,000 clones, 87% found once; its top ten account for 2% to 3%. Sequenced input: PBMCs or T cells enriched from blood (not recorded which). These receptors all stem from a woman aged 30 to 39 with acute COVID-19. CDR3s leave out the opening cysteine and the closing phenylalanine or tryptophan. Fields, in order: V gene, J gene, CDR3 protein.

>TRBV7-8|TRBJ1-1
ASSLGGGTEAF
>TRBV15|TRBJ2-5
ATSSDRGQETQY
>TRBV19|TRBJ2-6
ASTRQGGSGANVLT
>TRBV5-1|TRBJ1-2
ASSQGGETGGYT
>TRBV19|TRBJ1-2
ASQLVPGLNYGYT
>TRBV5-4|TRBJ2-7
ASSLGKGVFEQY
>TRBV27|TRBJ2-1
ASSLRDSLPSYNEQF
>TRBV11-2|TRBJ2-7
ASSPLADSVTYEQY
>TRBV19|TRBJ2-7
ASSIEGNRPYEQY
>TRBV6-1|TRBJ1-5
ASSVGTAFNNQPQH
>TRBV2|TRBJ1-1
ASSDEKNTEAF
>TRBV11-2|TRBJ2-7
ASSLQQYEQY
>TRBV18|TRBJ2-3
ASSPIAGGADTQY
>TRBV27|TRBJ2-2
ASSLAGLGGELF
>TRBV6-5|TRBJ1-1
ASSSGQWGFTEAF
>TRBV29-1|TRBJ1-2
SVEDWEETNYGYT
>TRBV27|TRBJ2-2
ASSQTGEGGELF
>TRBV11-2|TRBJ1-3
ASSLLVSGNTIY
>TRBV29-1|TRBJ2-7
SVGDFTGSYEQY
>TRBV5-6|TRBJ1-1
ASSLLHRTTWTEAF
>TRBV3-1/TRBV3-2|TRBJ1-4
ASSQAGQPVVKLF
>TRBV7-9|TRBJ1-5
ASSLYSAGAQH
>TRBV6-5|TRBJ1-2
ASFNANYGYT
>TRBV24-1|TRBJ2-1
ATSDSWGGRPGDSSYNEQF
>TRBV7-2|TRBJ1-6
ASSLERASPLH
>TRBV5-1|TRBJ2-5
ASSLEWLAGEDETQY
>TRBV27|TRBJ1-6
ASSLSAGGSVALH
>TRBV6-5|TRBJ2-7
ASSYGQGVLEQY
>TRBV15|TRBJ1-2
ATSTDRLHYGYT
>TRBV7-8|TRBJ1-2
ASSLGLRVKGYT
>TRBV5-8|TRBJ2-7
ASSSSGASYEQY
>TRBV7-8|TRBJ2-5
ASSPSGVRGETQY
>TRBV7-2|TRBJ1-2
ASSLEYRGEGGYT
>TRBV19|TRBJ2-7
ASSTSGDRYEQY
>TRBV13|TRBJ1-2
ASSLKGSLSGHYGYT
>TRBV6-5|TRBJ1-4
ASSYSAGGELF